This record covers a single TCR beta chain. Trimming stripped 0 bases from V and 7 bases from J, with 15 bases between. CDR1 is GTSNPN and CDR2 is SVGIG in the germline V gene (reference sequence). The CDR3 is 14 amino acids. This sample is part of a study of T cell changes during pregnancy in multiple sclerosis. Clones were sequenced by immunoSEQ multiplex PCR, and TCRdb holds only the in-frame ones, with some missing. The sample lists about 38,000 clones, 91% occurring once. The gene calls are TRBV30 and TRBJ1-2; no reliable D call. The sample was CD8+ T cells from peripheral blood mononuclear cells, taken in the second trimester of pregnancy. The source is a female donor with multiple sclerosis, enrolled in a pregnancy study. Here the CDR3 DNA reads TGTGCCTGGAGTGTATACAGAGAATATAGTGGCTACACCTTC. Its protein product is CAWSVYREYSGYTF.